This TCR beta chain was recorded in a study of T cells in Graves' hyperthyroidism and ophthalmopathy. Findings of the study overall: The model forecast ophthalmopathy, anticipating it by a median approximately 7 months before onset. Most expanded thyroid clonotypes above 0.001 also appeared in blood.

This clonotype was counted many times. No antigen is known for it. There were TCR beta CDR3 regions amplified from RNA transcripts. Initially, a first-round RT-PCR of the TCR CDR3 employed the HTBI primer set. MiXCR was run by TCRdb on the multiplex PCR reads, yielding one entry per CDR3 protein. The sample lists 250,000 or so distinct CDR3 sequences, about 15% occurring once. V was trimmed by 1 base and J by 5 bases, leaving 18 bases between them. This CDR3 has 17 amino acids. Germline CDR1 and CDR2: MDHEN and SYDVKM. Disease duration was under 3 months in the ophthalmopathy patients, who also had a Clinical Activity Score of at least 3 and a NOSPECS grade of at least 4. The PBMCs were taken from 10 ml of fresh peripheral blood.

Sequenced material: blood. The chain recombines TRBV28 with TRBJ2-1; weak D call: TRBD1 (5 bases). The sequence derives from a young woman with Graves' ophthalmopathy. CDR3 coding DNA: TGTGCCAGCAGTTTATCGATAGCCGCAGGGAATAACAATGAGCAGTTCTTC. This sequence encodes CASSLSIAAGNNNEQFF.